The 9 T cell receptor beta chains in this list originate from one sample, sequenced in a study of shared clonotypes between healthy human individuals. Here immunoSEQ multiplex PCR was the method, and the copy in TCRdb shows in-frame clones only, minus some. The sample lists fewer than 1 million clones; 90% to 97% were seen once. Positively selected for CCR7, the CD45RO-negative cells used as naive CD8 cells excluded terminally differentiated effector memory CD45RA+ cells. Specimen: naive CD8+ T cells sorted from blood. The origin of the receptors is a young man in good health.

This sequence joins TRBV5-6 and TRBJ1-1; no reliable D call. The V and J ends lost 4 bases and 4 bases respectively, with 11 bases between them. Germline loops: CDR1 SGHDT, CDR2 YYEEEE. The CDR3 extends over 13 amino acids. CDR3 protein: CASSPDVGTEAFF. In DNA form, the CDR3 reads TGTGCCAGCAGCCCGGACGTGGGCACTGAAGCTTTCTTT.

The gene calls are TRBV25-1 and TRBJ2-7; possible D gene TRBD2, 5 bases. The CDR3 spans 13 residues. CDR1 MGHDK and CDR2 SYGVNS come from the germline V gene. Between the trimmed V and J ends, which lost 6 bases and 3 bases, there was a span of 12 bases. This chain's CDR3 is CASRSGAYYEQYF. Written as DNA, the CDR3 is TGTGCCAGCAGAAGCGGAGCTTACTACGAGCAGTACTTC.

The rearrangement uses TRBV6-4 and TRBJ2-1; D is possibly TRBD2 (5 bases). Germline CDR1 reads MRHNA; CDR2 reads SNTAGT. This CDR3 region has 14 residues. V was pared by 0 bases and J by 6 bases, with 9 bases between. CDR3: CASSDSWTLNEQFF. CDR3 nucleotide sequence: TGTGCCAGCAGTGACTCCTGGACTCTCAATGAGCAGTTCTTC.

The rearrangement links TRBV18 to TRBJ2-3; 9 positions agree with TRBD2. Trimming at V came to 2 bases and at J to 6 bases, leaving 6 bases not matched to a gene. CDR1 is KGHSH and CDR2 is LQKENI in the germline V gene. The CDR3 runs 15 residues. This CDR3 is CASSPAGGQADTQYF. The CDR3 DNA is TGTGCCAGCTCACCAGCGGGAGGGCAGGCGGATACGCAGTATTTT. Supplemented by reference TRBV18 and TRBJ2-3, the full variable domain reads NAGVMQNPRHLVRRRGQEARLRCSPMKGHSHVYWYRQLPEEGLKFMVYLQKENIIDESGMPKERFSAEFPKEGPSILRIQQVVRGDSAAYFCASSPAGGQADTQYFGPGTRLTVL.

The CDR3: CASSFYTNTGELFF. CDR3 nucleotides: TGCGCCAGCAGCTTTTACACGAACACCGGGGAGCTGTTTTTT. V gene TRBV5-1 combines with J gene TRBJ2-2; D not certain. This CDR3 has 14 amino acids. Germline V lookup: CDR1 SGHRS, CDR2 YFSETQ. With 2 bases removed from V and 0 bases from J, the gap between germline ends came to 5 bases.

This sequence joins TRBV27 and TRBJ2-7; D may be TRBD1 or TRBD2 (6 bases each). This CDR3 has 15 residues. The V gene's germline CDR1 is MNHEY and CDR2 SMNVEV (reference sequence). V shed 7 bases and J shed 7 bases, with 23 bases lying between them. The chain's CDR3 is CASTPLGGPRGEQYF. The CDR3 bases are TGTGCCAGCACCCCTCTGGGGGGCCCTCGGGGAGAGCAGTACTTC.

The rearrangement uses TRBV5-6 and TRBJ2-7, with 8 nucleotides matching TRBD1. CDR3 length: 18 amino acids. V lost 0 bases, J lost 2 bases, and 13 bases stayed unmatched. Germline V gene data show CDR1 as SGHDT and CDR2 as YYEEEE. The CDR3 DNA is TGTGCCAGCAGCTTGGGGCTTCTGGGGGGACAGGACGCCTACGAGCAGTACTTC. As protein: CASSLGLLGGQDAYEQYF.

The DNA for the CDR3 is TGTGCCAGCAGCTTAGCCCCACGCACAGAAGAGACCCAGTACTTC. Translated: CASSLAPRTEETQYF. V is TRBV7-2 and J is TRBJ2-5, with D uncertain. Deletions cut 0 bases from V and 3 bases from J, with 11 bases between. This CDR3 is built from 15 residues. Germline V CDR1 and CDR2: SGHTA, FQGNSA.

J is TRBJ2-7 and V is TRBV11-2, with D possibly matching TRBD1 (5 bases). CDR1 and CDR2 from the germline V gene are SGHAT and FQNNGV. Trimming removed 3 bases at V and 1 base at J, with 7 bases between. The CDR3 is 13 amino acids. The chain's CDR3 is CASSLTDSYEQYF. The CDR3, as DNA: TGTGCCAGCAGCTTGACAGATTCCTACGAGCAGTACTTC.